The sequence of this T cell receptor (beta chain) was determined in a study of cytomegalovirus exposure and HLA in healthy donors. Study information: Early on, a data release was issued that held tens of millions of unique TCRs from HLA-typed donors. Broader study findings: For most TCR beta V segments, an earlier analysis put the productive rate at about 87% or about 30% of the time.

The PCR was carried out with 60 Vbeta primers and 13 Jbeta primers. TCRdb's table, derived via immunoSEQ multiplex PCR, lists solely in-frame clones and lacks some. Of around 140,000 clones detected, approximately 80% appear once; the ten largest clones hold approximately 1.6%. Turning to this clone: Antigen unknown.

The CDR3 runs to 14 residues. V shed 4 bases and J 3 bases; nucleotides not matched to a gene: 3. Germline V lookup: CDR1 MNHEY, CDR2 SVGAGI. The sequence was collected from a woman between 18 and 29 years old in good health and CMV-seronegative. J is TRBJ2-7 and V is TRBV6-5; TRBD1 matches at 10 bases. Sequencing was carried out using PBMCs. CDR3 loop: CASSLGQGIYEQYF. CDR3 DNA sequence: TGTGCCAGCAGTTTGGGACAGGGGATCTACGAGCAGTACTTC.